The text below deals with one T cell receptor beta chain. Its antigen is unknown. The CDR3 length is 13 residues. V lost 3 bases and J lost 8, with 13 bases in between. The germline V gene encodes CDR1 SGDLS and CDR2 YYNGEE. The data were obtained in a study of shared clonotypes between healthy human individuals. Naive CD8 cells lacked CD45RO and underwent positive selection for CCR7, leaving out terminally differentiated effector memory CD45RA+ cells. Profiling relied on immunoSEQ multiplex PCR, and the TCRdb table lists in-frame clones only, not all of them. Here the sample spans about 2 million clones, roughly 94% being singletons. General study points: Memory subsets generally showed smaller estimated richness than naive subsets did.

This TCR was sampled from a man younger than 35 in good health. The source material was naive CD8+ T cells sorted from blood. V is TRBV9 and J is TRBJ2-3; TRBD2 might be the D (6 bases). DNA of the CDR3: TGTGCCAGCAGCGGACTAGGCGTACCTACGCAGTATTTT. Amino acids: CASSGLGVPTQYF.